These 24 T cell receptor beta chains were all obtained from the same sample, sequenced in a study of cytomegalovirus exposure and HLA in healthy donors. Primers for the PCR totalled 60 Vbeta and 13 Jbeta. This table comes from immunoSEQ multiplex PCR, and its TCRdb copy is limited to in-frame clones, with some not included. The sample has under 85,000 clones, about three quarters seen once. Sequencing was performed on PBMCs. The receptors come from a young man in good health and CMV-seronegative.

The CDR3 DNA is TGCGCCAGCAGCCCGGGACAGGCCGACTCACCCCTCCACTTT. It is translated as CASSPGQADSPLHF. The chain is built from TRBV5-1 and TRBJ1-6; 8 nucleotides align to TRBD1. Germline CDR1 is SGHRS and CDR2 is YFSETQ. This CDR3 is 14 amino acids long. Germline trimming cut 4 bases from V and 10 bases from J; bases unmatched to any gene: 7. Supplemented by reference TRBV5-1 and TRBJ1-6, the full variable domain reads KAGVTQTPRYLIKTRGQQVTLSCSPISGHRSVSWYQQTPGQGLQFLFEYFSETQRNKGNFPGRFSGRQFSNSRSEMNVSTLELGDSALYLCASSPGQADSPLHFGNGTRLTVT.

The V call is TRBV28, the J call TRBJ1-4; no firm D call. The CDR3 sequence is 13 residues long. V lost 5 bases and J lost 6, with 10 bases in between. Germline assignment: CDR1 MDHEN and CDR2 SYDVKM. CDR3 coding DNA: TGTGCCAGCAGTCCCCAGGTGGATGAAAAACTGTTTTTT. Its protein product is CASSPQVDEKLFF.

This sequence joins TRBV30 and TRBJ1-1; 7 bases agree with TRBD1. CDR3 length: 12 amino acids. CDR1 GTSNPN and CDR2 SVGIG come from the germline V gene (reference sequence). The V and J ends lost 4 bases and 2 bases, in that order; junction bases with no gene match: 1. The CDR3: CAWKGANTEAFF. The CDR3 DNA follows: TGTGCCTGGAAGGGGGCTAACACTGAAGCTTTCTTT.

The rearrangement joins TRBV9 to TRBJ2-1, with TRBD2 matching 8 bases. Germline CDR1 reads SGDLS; CDR2 reads YYNGEE. The length of the CDR3 is 14 residues. V was clipped by 6 bases and J by 5 bases; unmatched bases: 7. CDR3 DNA sequence: TGTGCCAGCACCACGAGTAGCGGGGACAATGAGCAGTTCTTC. Translating it yields CASTTSSGDNEQFF.

The J gene is TRBJ2-7, the V gene TRBV11-2, with D maybe TRBD1 (6 bases). Deletions cut 3 bases from V and 2 bases from J, with 8 bases between. This CDR3 comprises 13 residues. Germline V gives CDR1 SGHAT, CDR2 FQNNGV. The CDR3 is CASSLDSPYEQYF. Here the CDR3 DNA reads TGTGCCAGCAGCTTGGACAGTCCCTACGAGCAGTACTTC. The entire variable domain, with the rest obtained from reference TRBV11-2 and TRBJ2-7, is as follows: EAGVAQSPRYKIIEKRQSVAFWCNPISGHATLYWYQQILGQGPKLLIQFQNNGVVDDSQLPKDRFSAERLKGVDSTLKIQPAKLEDSAVYLCASSLDSPYEQYFGPGTRLTVT.

The chain recombines TRBV7-8 with TRBJ2-7; 8 positions match TRBD1. V was clipped by 7 bases and J by 1 base; unmatched bases: 6. The CDR3 has 14 amino acids. The germline V gene encodes CDR1 SGHVS and CDR2 FQNEAQ. The CDR3 is CASKPGQESYEQYF. In DNA form, the CDR3 reads TGTGCCAGCAAACCGGGACAGGAATCCTACGAGCAGTACTTC.

V is TRBV7-8 and J is TRBJ2-1; D might be TRBD2 (7 bases). CDR1 is SGHVS and CDR2 is FQNEAQ in the germline V gene. This CDR3 is 17 amino acids long. The V and J ends lost 5 bases and 7 bases respectively, with 24 bases between them. CDR3 in amino acids: CASSPSGGRGPWNEQFF. The CDR3, as DNA: TGTGCCAGCAGCCCCTCCGGAGGGCGGGGGCCGTGGAATGAGCAGTTCTTC.

This rearrangement joins TRBV19 to TRBJ2-3; 8 bases agree with TRBD2. Losses at the gene ends were 6 bases for V and 1 base for J; bases not matched to a gene: 9. This CDR3 has 16 amino acids. Germline V lookup: CDR1 LNHDA, CDR2 SQIVND (reference sequence). The CDR3 DNA is TGTGCCAGTAGAGGCCGGGGGACTAGTCGCACAGATACGCAGTATTTT. Encoded protein: CASRGRGTSRTDTQYF.

The chain employs TRBV2 and TRBJ1-1; no clear D. Germline V gene sequence: CDR1 SNHLY, CDR2 FYNNEI. V was cut by 6 bases and J by 1 base, with 12 bases left in between. The length of the CDR3 is 14 residues. The CDR3 DNA reads as TGTGCCAGCAGATCCAATCCCGGGAACACTGAAGCTTTCTTT. This gives the protein CASRSNPGNTEAFF.

V is TRBV30 and J is TRBJ2-7; a possible D gene is TRBD2 (6 bases). Germline V lookup: CDR1 GTSNPN, CDR2 SVGIG (reference sequence). V was pared by 2 bases and J by 0 bases, with 14 bases between. The CDR3 has 15 residues. This CDR3 reads CAWSPGLRYSYEQYF. CDR3 nucleotides: TGTGCCTGGAGTCCGGGACTCCGGTACTCCTACGAGCAGTACTTC.

The V gene is TRBV5-6, the J gene TRBJ2-7; 10 bases match TRBD2. V shed 2 bases and J 0 bases; nucleotides not matched to a gene: 5. Germline-derived CDR1 and CDR2 are SGHDT and YYEEEE. The CDR3 totals 16 residues. CDR3 region: CASSFIAGGSSYEQYV. The CDR3 coding sequence is TGTGCCAGCAGCTTTATAGCGGGGGGCAGCTCCTACGAGCAGTACGTC.

This chain uses TRBV5-1 with TRBJ2-3; 8 bases map to TRBD1. This CDR3 region has 15 residues. Germline V lookup: CDR1 SGHRS, CDR2 YFSETQ. V gave up 0 bases and J gave up 6 bases; unmatched junction bases: 6. CDR3 residues: CASSLVDRDFDTQYF. For the CDR3, the DNA is TGCGCCAGCAGCTTGGTGGACAGGGATTTTGATACGCAGTATTTT. Drawing the rest from reference TRBV5-1 and TRBJ2-3, the complete variable domain is KAGVTQTPRYLIKTRGQQVTLSCSPISGHRSVSWYQQTPGQGLQFLFEYFSETQRNKGNFPGRFSGRQFSNSRSEMNVSTLELGDSALYLCASSLVDRDFDTQYFGPGTRLTVL.

This clone was counted only a few times. Sequence at one end of the junction differs from germline and may be a read error. The rearrangement joins TRBV19 to TRBJ1-5, with 7 bases that match TRBD1. CDR1 LNHDA and CDR2 SQIVND come from the germline V gene (reference sequence). The CDR3 has 11 amino acids. In DNA form, the CDR3 reads TGTGCCAGTAGTACGGGGTGGACAGGAGACTTT. It codes for CASSTGWTGDF.

On this clone: Germline and junction disagree at one end, which may indicate a read error. This sequence joins TRBV7-6 and TRBJ1-1, with D unclear. Germline values: CDR1 SGHVS, CDR2 FNYEAQ. The CDR3 has 13 residues. The CDR3 here is CGSSQGRNTEAFF. The CDR3 DNA follows: TGTGGCAGCAGCCAAGGGAGGAACACTGAAGCTTTCTTT.

The chain couples TRBV6-5 to TRBJ2-7, with D perhaps matching TRBD1 (6 bases). The CDR3 has 13 amino acids. V was trimmed by 10 bases and J by 1 base, leaving 14 bases between them. CDR1 MNHEY and CDR2 SVGAGI come from the germline V gene. CDR3 in amino acids: CATRSTGSYEQYF. In DNA, the CDR3 is TGTGCCACCAGATCGACAGGTTCCTACGAGCAGTACTTC.

The chain links TRBV9 to TRBJ2-1; no reliable D call. CDR3 length: 17 residues. Germline CDR1 reads SGDLS; CDR2 reads YYNGEE. Trimming removed 0 bases from V and 0 bases from J, with 13 bases in between. CDR3 amino acids: CASSVDPPKSSYNEQFF. CDR3 in DNA: TGTGCCAGCAGCGTAGACCCCCCGAAGAGCTCCTACAATGAGCAGTTCTTC.

The rearrangement uses TRBV2 and TRBJ2-2, with 7 bases aligning to TRBD2. The V and J ends lost 6 bases and 6 bases, in that order; junction bases with no gene match: 7. The CDR3 contains 14 residues. From germline, CDR1 is SNHLY and CDR2 FYNNEI. The CDR3 nucleotides read TGTGCCAGCAGGGCCTGGGGGGGTTCCGGGGAGCTGTTTTTT. This encodes CASRAWGGSGELFF.

V and J are TRBV6-5 and TRBJ1-1, with no clear D. Germline CDR1 and CDR2: MNHEY and SVGAGI. The CDR3 totals 14 residues. Trimming shortened V by 0 bases and J by 4 bases, and 9 bases separated the two germline ends. CDR3 sequence: CASSYSRWVTEAFF. The CDR3 DNA reads as TGTGCCAGCAGTTACTCGAGGTGGGTCACTGAAGCTTTCTTT.

The chain is built from TRBV9 and TRBJ1-1; possible D gene TRBD1, 5 bases. Germline lookup yields CDR1 SGDLS and CDR2 YYNGEE. The CDR3 loop spans 13 amino acids. The V gene lost 0 bases and the J gene lost 5 bases, with 8 bases spanning the gap. CDR3 in DNA: TGTGCCAGCAGCGTAGCTAGACAGACTGAAGCTTTCTTT. Protein: CASSVARQTEAFF.

The chain employs TRBV30 and TRBJ2-1; 13 nucleotides align to TRBD2. J was trimmed by 8 bases and V by 3 bases; bases with no gene match: 13. CDR3 size: 17 residues. Germline assignment: CDR1 GTSNPN and CDR2 SVGIG (reference sequence). The CDR3 nucleotides are TGTGCCTGGAGCTCTCTTCCACTAGCGGGGGGGCCCGATGAGCAGTTCTTC. This encodes CAWSSLPLAGGPDEQFF. The whole variable domain, remainder taken from reference TRBV30 and TRBJ2-1, is SQTIHQWPATLVQPVGSPLSLECTVEGTSNPNLYWYRQAAGRGLQLLFYSVGIGQISSEVPQNLSASRPQDRQFILSSKKLLLSDSGFYLCAWSSLPLAGGPDEQFFGPGTRLTVL.

V gene TRBV19 combines with J gene TRBJ2-4, with TRBD1 matching over 8 bases. CDR3 length: 19 residues. The V and J ends lost 2 bases and 0 bases, in that order; junction bases with no gene match: 12. Germline-derived CDR1 and CDR2 are LNHDA and SQIVND (reference sequence). CDR3 coding DNA: TGTGCCAGTAGTATACCCCGGCAGGGGGCGAATCTAGCCAAAAACATTCAGTACTTC. Encoded protein: CASSIPRQGANLAKNIQYF. Drawing the rest from reference TRBV19 and TRBJ2-4, the complete variable domain is DGGITQSPKYLFRKEGQNVTLSCEQNLNHDAMYWYRQDPGQGLRLIYYSQIVNDFQKGDIAEGYSVSREKKESFPLTVTSAQKNPTAFYLCASSIPRQGANLAKNIQYFGAGTRLSVL.

V is TRBV7-9 and J is TRBJ1-1, with 7 bases identical to TRBD1. The CDR3 covers 15 residues. The V segment lost 1 base and the J segment 1 base; nucleotides outside the gene matches: 3. Germline V CDR1 and CDR2: SEHNR, FQNEAQ (reference sequence). The DNA of the CDR3 is TGTGCCAGCAGCTTAGGAGGGGGCCGGAACACTGAAGCTTTCTTT. Translation gives CASSLGGGRNTEAFF.

V is TRBV14 and J is TRBJ1-6; 8 nucleotides line up with TRBD1. The CDR3 extends over 15 amino acids. V was clipped by 2 bases and J by 6 bases; unmatched bases: 3. Germline lookup yields CDR1 SGHDN and CDR2 FVKESK. CDR3 in amino acids: CASSQQDRVNSPLHF. The CDR3 coding sequence is TGTGCCAGCAGCCAACAGGACAGGGTTAATTCACCCCTCCACTTT.

V gene TRBV6-5 combines with J gene TRBJ1-1; D may be TRBD1 (6 bases). Per germline, CDR1 MNHEY and CDR2 SVGAGI. V shed 2 bases and J shed 2 bases, with 15 bases lying between them. CDR3 size: 16 residues. CDR3 in DNA: TGTGCCAGCAGTTACGGGGGGGCTCCTACTAACACTGAAGCTTTCTTT. Its translation: CASSYGGAPTNTEAFF.